This TCR beta chain was recovered during a study of blood T cells in healthy people across ages. V was cut by 4 bases and J by 4 bases, with 4 bases left in between. The germline CDR1 and CDR2 sequences are MNHNS and SASEGT. The CDR3 runs 11 residues. Alongside a J-beta primer mix, a sample-barcoded 5' primer served in a second PCR lasting about 6 to 11 cycles. A template-switch adaptor with 12 random nucleotides tagged each cDNA molecule. TCRdb used MiXCR to reprocess the 5' RACE reads, holding one entry per CDR3 protein. This sample has about 1,500,000 distinct CDR3 sequences, with around 42% found just once. All donors came from Russia, were Caucasian and healthy, and spanned ages roughly 6 to 95. This clonotype has just a few counts. What it binds is unknown. Notes on the study in general: It was the long-lived donors that had more naive CD4+ cells and higher diversity than aged donors. With age, beta diversity per million T cells declined roughly linearly, significantly by 30 to 40.

The chain joins TRBV6-1 to TRBJ2-5, with unresolved D. The source material was blood. This TCR was recovered from a woman aged 18-30 years in good health. CDR3 region: CASSGAETQYF. The CDR3 DNA follows: TGTGCCAGCAGTGGAGCAGAGACCCAGTACTTC.